These T cell receptor beta chains were read from a single sample in a study of T cell repertoires in cytomegalovirus infection. TCRdb re-analysed the reads in MiXCR, keeping a single row per CDR3 protein. This sample has about 600,000 distinct CDR3 sequences, with roughly a quarter found just once. Specimen: CD8+ T cells from PBMCs. The receptors come from a human donor in good health (CMV status not recorded). Some clones in this sample may be carry-over from other donors' samples. CDR3s include the opening cysteine and the closing phenylalanine or tryptophan. The order of the fields is J gene, V gene, D gene, CDR3 protein. A D gene is named only where the DNA matches it firmly.

TRBJ2-1,TRBV5-3,TRBD2,CASSSGLAVPDEQFF
TRBJ1-1,TRBV2,NA,CASPSGTEAFF
TRBJ2-2,TRBV10-3,TRBD1,CAILIGQAPNTGELFF
TRBJ1-1,TRBV7-9,NA,CAGHRDQGGAFF
TRBJ2-1,TRBV7-8,TRBD2,CASSGGVAYNEQFF
TRBJ2-3,TRBV7-2,NA,CASSSGLRFTDTQYF
TRBJ2-3,TRBV6-1,TRBD1,CASSEGDRPSTDTQYF
TRBJ2-1,TRBV7-9,NA,CVTPGYSSYNEQFF
TRBJ2-1,TRBV15,TRBD2,CATSSQRGSYNEQFF
TRBJ2-3,TRBV28,NA,CASSFVADYSSTDTQYF
TRBJ1-2,TRBV28,TRBD1,CASSFSGQTYGYTF
TRBJ2-2,TRBV20-1,NA,CSAPNWAGSTGELFF
TRBJ1-2,TRBV19,NA,CASSIGRNNGYTF
TRBJ2-7,TRBV5-6,NA,CASSSRDTYYYEQYF
TRBJ2-1,TRBV4-1,TRBD1,CASSRNFFRDREMDEQFF